The rows below give T cell receptor beta chains drawn from one sample of a study of shared clonotypes between healthy human individuals. Only in-frame clones appear in the TCRdb table, and some are missing; sequencing was by immunoSEQ multiplex PCR. The sample gives about 1.1 million clones, 78% of which show up once; roughly 0.65% is in the top ten. The sample was memory CD4+ T cells from PBMCs. These receptors were taken from a man in his late teens or twenties in good health. Some clones in this sample may be carry-over from other donors' samples. The CDR3 runs from the conserved cysteine through the conserved F or W. Each record gives: D gene, clone size, J gene, V gene, CDR3 DNA, CDR3 protein. D genes are given only for firm matches. Where a row states a size, it is once, few, many or the class of an expanded clone; other rows omit it.

D gene: TRBD2
clone size: few
J gene: TRBJ2-3
V gene: TRBV19
CDR3 DNA: TGTGCCAGCAGTCCGGCGGGAGCTGTAGATACGCAGTATTTT
CDR3 protein: CASSPAGAVDTQYF

D gene: TRBD2
clone size: .
J gene: TRBJ2-3
V gene: TRBV15
CDR3 DNA: TGTGCCACCAGCAGAGATCGGGATAGCGGGAGTACAGATACGCAGTATTTT
CDR3 protein: CATSRDRDSGSTDTQYF

D gene: .
clone size: many
J gene: TRBJ2-7
V gene: TRBV4-2
CDR3 DNA: TGTGCCAGCAGCCAAGCGGACGCGAGCTCCTACGAGCAGTACTTC
CDR3 protein: CASSQADASSYEQYF

D gene: TRBD2
clone size: many
J gene: TRBJ2-7
V gene: TRBV29-1
CDR3 DNA: TGCAGCGTTGAAGATCGGAGTGGCGGGAGTCTCTACGAGCAGTACTTC
CDR3 protein: CSVEDRSGGSLYEQYF

D gene: TRBD1
clone size: .
J gene: TRBJ2-1
V gene: TRBV9
CDR3 DNA: TGTGCCAGCAGCGCAACGCAGGGGGTTAAGCAGTTCTTC
CDR3 protein: CASSATQGVKQFF

D gene: TRBD2
clone size: .
J gene: TRBJ2-2
V gene: TRBV27
CDR3 DNA: TGTGCCAGCAGCCTGACTAGCGGGAGGGCCAGGGACGGGGAGCTGTTTTTT
CDR3 protein: CASSLTSGRARDGELFF

D gene: .
clone size: .
J gene: TRBJ1-5
V gene: TRBV19
CDR3 DNA: TGTGCCAGTAAATCAGGGCACAATCAGCCCCAGCATTTT
CDR3 protein: CASKSGHNQPQHF

D gene: .
clone size: few
J gene: TRBJ1-2
V gene: TRBV9
CDR3 DNA: TGTGCCAGCAGCGTAGGATCCTCGGACTATGGCTACACCTTC
CDR3 protein: CASSVGSSDYGYTF

D gene: TRBD1
clone size: .
J gene: TRBJ1-5
V gene: TRBV27
CDR3 DNA: TGTGCCAGCAGACGGACAGGAGCTGGCAATCAGCCCCAGCATTTT
CDR3 protein: CASRRTGAGNQPQHF

D gene: .
clone size: few
J gene: TRBJ1-1
V gene: TRBV7-9
CDR3 DNA: TGTGCCAGCAGCTTGCAGGGGCGGAACACTGAAGCTTTCTTT
CDR3 protein: CASSLQGRNTEAFF

D gene: .
clone size: .
J gene: TRBJ1-1
V gene: TRBV6-5
CDR3 DNA: TGTGCCAGCAGTTACGAGAGGGGAACTGAAGCTTTCTTT
CDR3 protein: CASSYERGTEAFF

D gene: .
clone size: .
J gene: TRBJ1-1
V gene: TRBV2
CDR3 DNA: TGTGCCAGCACGAGGGCCCCGAACACTGAAGCTTTCTTT
CDR3 protein: CASTRAPNTEAFF

D gene: .
clone size: .
J gene: TRBJ2-6
V gene: TRBV5-1
CDR3 DNA: TGCGCCAGCAGCCCCGACGGACACTCTGGGGCCAACGTCCTGACTTTC
CDR3 protein: CASSPDGHSGANVLTF

D gene: .
clone size: .
J gene: TRBJ2-1
V gene: TRBV7-2
CDR3 DNA: TGTGCCAGCAGCACTCAAAGCTCCTACAATGAGCAGTTCTTC
CDR3 protein: CASSTQSSYNEQFF

D gene: .
clone size: .
J gene: TRBJ2-2
V gene: TRBV12-2
CDR3 DNA: TGTGCAAGTCGCTTAGGAAGCGGGGAGCTGTTTTTT
CDR3 protein: CASRLGSGELFF

D gene: .
clone size: .
J gene: TRBJ1-1
V gene: TRBV5-1
CDR3 DNA: TGCGCCAGCAGCTTGGGATACAGGGAGTTCACTGAAGCTTTCTTT
CDR3 protein: CASSLGYREFTEAFF

D gene: TRBD1
clone size: .
J gene: TRBJ1-5
V gene: TRBV7-2
CDR3 DNA: TGTGCCAGCAGCCTGACAGGGTCTGGCAATCAGCCCCAGCATTTT
CDR3 protein: CASSLTGSGNQPQHF

D gene: .
clone size: few
J gene: TRBJ1-1
V gene: TRBV7-2
CDR3 DNA: TGTGCCAGCAGCTTAGCTGCGGCACCTCGGGCTTTCTTT
CDR3 protein: CASSLAAAPRAFF

D gene: TRBD2
clone size: .
J gene: TRBJ2-3
V gene: TRBV4-1
CDR3 DNA: TGCGCCAGCAGCCGGAATGCGGGAGCGGGGACAGATACGCAGTATTTT
CDR3 protein: CASSRNAGAGTDTQYF

D gene: TRBD1
clone size: .
J gene: TRBJ2-2
V gene: TRBV5-1
CDR3 DNA: TGCGCCAGCAGCTTGGACAGGGGAGACACCGGGGAGCTGTTTTTT
CDR3 protein: CASSLDRGDTGELFF

D gene: TRBD2
clone size: .
J gene: TRBJ2-4
V gene: TRBV7-2
CDR3 DNA: TGTGCCAGCAGCTTAGGGCCCGGGACTAGCGGACAAAACATTCAGTACTTC
CDR3 protein: CASSLGPGTSGQNIQYF

D gene: .
clone size: .
J gene: TRBJ2-6
V gene: TRBV19
CDR3 DNA: TGTGCCAGTACGAGTGGAAAACCCCCTGGGGCCAACGTCCTGACTTTC
CDR3 protein: CASTSGKPPGANVLTF

D gene: TRBD1
clone size: few
J gene: TRBJ1-2
V gene: TRBV28
CDR3 DNA: TGTGCCAGCGGCACGGGACAGGGGTTGATTAACTATGGCTACACCTTC
CDR3 protein: CASGTGQGLINYGYTF

D gene: .
clone size: .
J gene: TRBJ1-3
V gene: TRBV10-3
CDR3 DNA: TGTGCCATCGGGAAGGAGGGAGGGTTCTCTGGAAACACCATATATTTT
CDR3 protein: CAIGKEGGFSGNTIYF

D gene: TRBD1
clone size: .
J gene: TRBJ2-7
V gene: TRBV5-4
CDR3 DNA: TGTGCCAGCAGCTCCACCGGGACAGGGATGGACGAGCAGTACTTC
CDR3 protein: CASSSTGTGMDEQYF

D gene: .
clone size: .
J gene: TRBJ2-2
V gene: TRBV7-6
CDR3 DNA: TGTGCCAGCAGATGGGACACCGGGGAGCTGTTTTTT
CDR3 protein: CASRWDTGELFF

D gene: TRBD2
clone size: .
J gene: TRBJ2-7
V gene: TRBV7-2
CDR3 DNA: TGTGCCAGCAACCCCACACCGGGGGGGTACGAGCAGTACTTC
CDR3 protein: CASNPTPGGYEQYF

D gene: TRBD2
clone size: few
J gene: TRBJ2-1
V gene: TRBV18
CDR3 DNA: TGTGCCAGCTCACCACCGGGACTAGCGGGAGGAACTAATGAGCAGTTCTTC
CDR3 protein: CASSPPGLAGGTNEQFF

D gene: TRBD1
clone size: .
J gene: TRBJ1-2
V gene: TRBV25-1
CDR3 DNA: TGTGCCAGCAGTGAAAGTGGTCTTGGACAGGGGAGGTTAGGCTACACCTTC
CDR3 protein: CASSESGLGQGRLGYTF

D gene: TRBD1
clone size: .
J gene: TRBJ1-4
V gene: TRBV5-4
CDR3 DNA: TGTGCCAGCAGTAGGGACAGGGGAAGGGAAAAACTGTTTTTT
CDR3 protein: CASSRDRGREKLFF

D gene: .
clone size: .
J gene: TRBJ1-1
V gene: TRBV7-9
CDR3 DNA: TGTGCCAGCAGCTCAGAATACCCCAGGGCGAACACTGAAGCTTTCTTT
CDR3 protein: CASSSEYPRANTEAFF

D gene: .
clone size: .
J gene: TRBJ2-7
V gene: TRBV11-2
CDR3 DNA: TGTGCCAGCACGGCGGCCTACGAGCAGTACTTC
CDR3 protein: CASTAAYEQYF

D gene: TRBD2
clone size: few
J gene: TRBJ2-5
V gene: TRBV11-1
CDR3 DNA: TGTGCCAGCAGACTAGCGGGAGCTTTAGGGGAGACCCAGTACTTC
CDR3 protein: CASRLAGALGETQYF

D gene: .
clone size: .
J gene: TRBJ2-5
V gene: TRBV5-1
CDR3 DNA: TGCGCCAGCAGCTTGGCGACAGCCCAAGAGACTCAGTACTTC
CDR3 protein: CASSLATAQETQYF

D gene: TRBD1
clone size: .
J gene: TRBJ1-1
V gene: TRBV30
CDR3 DNA: TGTGCCTGGAGTTGGCAGGGGGAGGCCCAAGCTTTCTTT
CDR3 protein: CAWSWQGEAQAFF

D gene: .
clone size: .
J gene: TRBJ2-7
V gene: TRBV14
CDR3 DNA: TGTGCCAGCAGCCTACAGCGACACTCCTACGAGCAGTACTTC
CDR3 protein: CASSLQRHSYEQYF

D gene: TRBD1
clone size: .
J gene: TRBJ2-3
V gene: TRBV15
CDR3 DNA: TGTGCCACCAGCTCCCCCGGCTGGGACAGGAAGGCCACAGATACGCAGTATTTT
CDR3 protein: CATSSPGWDRKATDTQYF

D gene: .
clone size: once
J gene: TRBJ1-2
V gene: TRBV15
CDR3 DNA: TGTGCCACCAGCAGGGGGCCGGGGCCGGTGGTGTACACCTTC
CDR3 protein: CATSRGPGPVVYTF

D gene: TRBD1
clone size: .
J gene: TRBJ1-2
V gene: TRBV28
CDR3 DNA: TGTGCCAGCATCCCGGACAGGAATCATGGCTACACCTTC
CDR3 protein: CASIPDRNHGYTF

D gene: .
clone size: .
J gene: TRBJ2-1
V gene: TRBV5-1
CDR3 DNA: TGCGCCAGCAGCTTGATCCGGGAGTCCTACAATGAGCAGTTCTTC
CDR3 protein: CASSLIRESYNEQFF

D gene: TRBD1
clone size: .
J gene: TRBJ1-4
V gene: TRBV15
CDR3 DNA: TGTGCCACCAGCAGAGACAGACAGGGGACCGCTTTCCAAAAACTGTTTTTT
CDR3 protein: CATSRDRQGTAFQKLFF

D gene: TRBD1
clone size: .
J gene: TRBJ1-4
V gene: TRBV2
CDR3 DNA: TGTGCCAGCAAAGGACAGGGGGAGGAAAAACTGTTTTTT
CDR3 protein: CASKGQGEEKLFF

D gene: .
clone size: .
J gene: TRBJ2-5
V gene: TRBV29-1
CDR3 DNA: TGCAGCGTTGATCGGGGGCTCTTGGAGACCCAGTACTTC
CDR3 protein: CSVDRGLLETQYF

D gene: TRBD1
clone size: .
J gene: TRBJ1-1
V gene: TRBV5-1
CDR3 DNA: TGCGCCAGCAGGACCGGGACAGAGAACACTGAAGCTTTCTTT
CDR3 protein: CASRTGTENTEAFF

D gene: .
clone size: .
J gene: TRBJ2-7
V gene: TRBV28
CDR3 DNA: TGTGCCAGCAGTTTATTATGGGGGATCGACGAGCAGTACTTC
CDR3 protein: CASSLLWGIDEQYF

D gene: .
clone size: .
J gene: TRBJ2-3
V gene: TRBV4-3
CDR3 DNA: TGCGCCAGCAGCCAAATACCAGGATCAGATACGCAGTATTTT
CDR3 protein: CASSQIPGSDTQYF

D gene: .
clone size: .
J gene: TRBJ2-7
V gene: TRBV28
CDR3 DNA: TGTGCCAGCAGTTTTCAAAGCGCGGGGGCTCGGGAGCAGTACTTC
CDR3 protein: CASSFQSAGAREQYF

D gene: .
clone size: few
J gene: TRBJ2-2
V gene: TRBV6-5
CDR3 DNA: TGTGCCAGCAGTTACGGGACCGGGGAGCTGTTTTTT
CDR3 protein: CASSYGTGELFF

D gene: .
clone size: .
J gene: TRBJ1-4
V gene: TRBV6-1
CDR3 DNA: TGTGCCAGCTCACAGAGTAATGAAAAACTGTTTTTT
CDR3 protein: CASSQSNEKLFF

D gene: TRBD2
clone size: .
J gene: TRBJ2-7
V gene: TRBV7-9
CDR3 DNA: TGTGCCAGCAGCCTCCGGGGGGGGCAGAACACCTACGAGCAGTACTTC
CDR3 protein: CASSLRGGQNTYEQYF

D gene: .
clone size: .
J gene: TRBJ2-7
V gene: TRBV5-1
CDR3 DNA: TGCGCCAGCAGCTTGGGGGGGGACACGCTTTACGAGCAGTACTTC
CDR3 protein: CASSLGGDTLYEQYF

D gene: .
clone size: .
J gene: TRBJ2-2
V gene: TRBV6-5
CDR3 DNA: TGTGCCAGCAACCAGGAGGGACCTAGTACCGGGGAGCTGTTTTTT
CDR3 protein: CASNQEGPSTGELFF

D gene: TRBD2
clone size: .
J gene: TRBJ2-5
V gene: TRBV29-1
CDR3 DNA: TGCAGCGTAGGACCGGGACTAGCGGGAGTCGAGGAGACCCAGTACTTC
CDR3 protein: CSVGPGLAGVEETQYF

D gene: .
clone size: many
J gene: TRBJ1-4
V gene: TRBV7-3
CDR3 DNA: TGTGCCAGCAGCAATCCGGGCCCCCAAACTAATGAAAAACTGTTTTTT
CDR3 protein: CASSNPGPQTNEKLFF

D gene: TRBD1
clone size: once
J gene: TRBJ2-1
V gene: TRBV29-1
CDR3 DNA: TGCAGCGTTGATCTCGGACAGGGGGTCACCAATGAGCAGTTCTTC
CDR3 protein: CSVDLGQGVTNEQFF

D gene: .
clone size: .
J gene: TRBJ1-4
V gene: TRBV6-6
CDR3 DNA: TGTGCCAGCAGACTCGACCCCCAAACTAATGAAAAACTGTTTTTT
CDR3 protein: CASRLDPQTNEKLFF

D gene: .
clone size: .
J gene: TRBJ2-2
V gene: TRBV28
CDR3 DNA: TGTGCCAGCAGTGAAACCGGGGAGCTGTTTTTT
CDR3 protein: CASSETGELFF

D gene: TRBD1
clone size: .
J gene: TRBJ1-4
V gene: TRBV28
CDR3 DNA: TGTGCCAGCAGTTACGGGACAGGGGCCGAAAAACTGTTTTTT
CDR3 protein: CASSYGTGAEKLFF